A selection of T cell receptor beta chains follows, all from one sample in a study of blood T cell repertoires in COVID-19. Assay: immunoSEQ multiplex PCR; the TCRdb copy retains only in-frame clones and omits some. The data contain roughly 150,000 clones, around nine tenths of them singletons. The sample was peripheral blood. These receptors were collected from a woman of 80 years or more with COVID-19, enrolled during active disease. CDR3s include the opening cysteine and the closing phenylalanine or tryptophan. D genes are given only for firm matches. Size is stated for part of the rows, as once, few or many counts, or as a class when the clone is expanded.

clone size	V gene	J gene	D gene	CDR3 protein	CDR3 DNA
.	TRBV18	TRBJ1-1	TRBD1	CASSLGQGDTEAFF	TGTGCCAGCTCCCTTGGACAGGGCGACACTGAAGCTTTCTTT
.	TRBV2	TRBJ2-3	.	CASSARVTDTQYF	TGTGCCAGCAGTGCACGAGTAACAGATACGCAGTATTTT
.	TRBV21-1	TRBJ2-1	.	CASSKFGGISYNEQFF	TGTGCCAGCAGCAAATTTGGCGGAATCTCCTACAATGAGCAGTTCTTC
.	TRBV3-1/TRBV3-2	TRBJ1-1	.	CASSQVGGTTEAFF	TGTGCCAGCAGCCAAGTTGGAGGGACCACTGAAGCTTTCTTT
.	TRBV29-1	TRBJ2-7	.	CSVGTATAEQYF	TGCAGCGTTGGGACAGCTACAGCCGAGCAGTACTTC
.	TRBV9	TRBJ1-5	.	CASSVDSGGNQPQHF	TGTGCCAGCAGCGTAGATTCTGGCGGGAATCAGCCCCAGCATTTT
.	TRBV28	TRBJ1-4	.	CASAGRRYEKLFF	TGTGCCAGCGCCGGGAGGCGCTATGAAAAACTGTTTTTT
.	TRBV6-5	TRBJ2-7	.	CASSSRGYEQYF	TGTGCCAGCAGTTCCAGGGGATACGAGCAGTACTTC
.	TRBV10-1	TRBJ2-3	TRBD2	CASSESRLAGGTPQITQYF	TGCGCCAGCAGTGAGTCGAGGCTAGCGGGAGGAACCCCACAGATAACGCAGTATTTT
.	TRBV6-5	TRBJ1-5	TRBD1	CASSPDRGNNQPQHF	TGTGCCAGCAGTCCGGACAGGGGGAACAATCAGCCCCAGCATTTT
.	TRBV10-3	TRBJ1-6	TRBD1	CAITDDRVYSPLHF	TGTGCCATCACTGACGACAGGGTATATTCACCCCTCCACTTT
.	TRBV7-9	TRBJ2-7	.	CASSPLLTNSYEQYF	TGTGCCAGCAGCCCCCTTCTAACGAACTCCTACGAGCAGTACTTC
.	TRBV5-1	TRBJ2-1	TRBD2	CASSLGDYPPSGEQFF	TGCGCCAGCAGCTTGGGGGACTACCCTCCATCAGGTGAGCAGTTCTTC
.	TRBV29-1	TRBJ2-1	TRBD1	CSVGQGYEQFF	TGCAGCGTGGGACAGGGTTATGAGCAGTTCTTC
.	TRBV11-2	TRBJ1-5	.	CASSLEGFGSQPQHF	TGTGCCAGCAGCTTAGAGGGGTTCGGGAGTCAGCCCCAGCATTTT
.	TRBV7-3	TRBJ2-5	TRBD2	CASGLAGGPVQETQYF	TGTGCCAGCGGACTAGCGGGAGGGCCAGTGCAAGAGACCCAGTACTTC
.	TRBV5-4	TRBJ1-1	TRBD1	CASSFATGGTGTEAFF	TGTGCCAGCAGCTTTGCTACAGGGGGCACTGGCACTGAAGCTTTCTTT
.	TRBV5-6	TRBJ1-2	TRBD1	CASRGLTGGRGYTF	TGTGCCAGCAGAGGTTTGACAGGGGGCAGGGGCTACACCTTC
.	TRBV5-6	TRBJ2-3	.	CASSLTGRDVDTQYF	TGTGCCAGCAGCTTAACCGGGAGAGACGTAGATACGCAGTATTTT
once	TRBV6-6	TRBJ1-1	.	CASLTGTEAFF	TGTGCCAGCCTTACAGGGACTGAAGCTTTCTTT
.	TRBV19	TRBJ1-5	TRBD1	CASSMGPGQGTGLDQPQHF	TGTGCCAGTAGTATGGGTCCGGGACAGGGAACGGGTTTGGATCAGCCCCAGCATTTT
.	TRBV5-5	TRBJ2-7	.	CASRLGLRTDFYEQYF	TGTGCCAGCAGACTAGGGTTAAGGACTGATTTCTACGAGCAGTACTTC
.	TRBV6-2/TRBV6-3	TRBJ2-2	TRBD1	CASSYDRVVFRAGELFF	TGTGCCAGCAGTTACGACAGGGTCGTATTTCGGGCCGGGGAGCTGTTTTTT
.	TRBV28	TRBJ2-5	TRBD2	CASSGFSGRVLQETQYF	TGTGCCAGCAGTGGTTTTAGCGGGAGAGTACTCCAAGAGACCCAGTACTTC
.	TRBV28	TRBJ1-2	TRBD1	CASRPNRGHNYGYTF	TGTGCCAGCAGACCGAACAGGGGGCACAACTATGGCTACACCTTC
.	TRBV6-5	TRBJ2-7	TRBD1	CASILSGTVPYEQYF	TGTGCCAGCATCCTTTCCGGGACAGTACCCTACGAGCAGTACTTC
.	TRBV5-1	TRBJ2-5	TRBD2	CASSLGLAGDMQETQYF	TGCGCCAGCAGCTTAGGTCTAGCGGGAGACATGCAAGAGACCCAGTACTTC
.	TRBV28	TRBJ2-7	TRBD1	CASSSGGAGSEQYF	TGTGCCAGCAGTTCAGGGGGCGCAGGTTCCGAGCAGTACTTC
.	TRBV11-2	TRBJ2-2	TRBD1	CASKVGVTGDTGELFF	TGTGCCAGCAAAGTCGGGGTGACAGGGGACACCGGGGAGCTGTTTTTT
.	TRBV7-2	TRBJ2-3	.	CASTTGRDTQYF	TGTGCCAGCACCACAGGAAGGGATACGCAGTATTTT
.	TRBV6-5	TRBJ2-7	TRBD1	CASSYSGQGEQYF	TGTGCCAGCAGTTACTCGGGACAGGGGGAGCAGTACTTC
.	TRBV29-1	TRBJ2-7	.	CSVAPGTNEQYF	TGCAGCGTCGCCCCCGGGACAAACGAGCAGTACTTC
.	TRBV19	TRBJ2-2	TRBD1	CASSIEGTGGTRGELFF	TGTGCCAGTAGTATAGAAGGGACAGGGGGCACCAGGGGGGAGCTGTTTTTT
.	TRBV6-4	TRBJ2-3	.	CASSVSGRTDTQYF	TGTGCCAGCAGTGTGAGCGGACGCACAGATACGCAGTATTTT
.	TRBV19	TRBJ1-5	.	CASSIDRGIAEPQHF	TGTGCCAGTAGTATAGACCGGGGTATCGCGGAACCCCAGCATTTT
.	TRBV7-3	TRBJ2-3	.	CASSLRGATQYF	TGTGCCAGCAGCTTACGGGGTGCTACGCAGTATTTT
.	TRBV3-1/TRBV3-2	TRBJ2-1	TRBD2	CASSSSLPGLAGIFSYNEQFF	TGTGCCAGCAGCTCATCTCTCCCGGGGCTAGCGGGGATTTTTTCCTACAATGAGCAGTTCTTC
.	TRBV12-3/TRBV12-4	TRBJ2-3	.	CASSPSGTDTQYF	TGTGCCAGCAGCCCTAGCGGCACAGATACGCAGTATTTT
.	TRBV7-2	TRBJ1-2	TRBD1	CASSPSGTVDYGYTF	TGTGCCAGCAGCCCCTCCGGGACAGTTGATTATGGCTACACCTTC
once	TRBV28	TRBJ1-4	TRBD1	CASSFPDGTGLGKLFF	TGTGCCAGCAGTTTCCCCGACGGGACAGGTTTAGGAAAACTGTTTTTT
.	TRBV11-3	TRBJ2-1	TRBD2	CASSLNSGYNEQFF	TGTGCCAGCAGCTTAAATAGCGGGTACAATGAGCAGTTCTTC
.	TRBV9	TRBJ2-3	TRBD1	CASSVGGRTGGGDTQYF	TGTGCCAGCAGCGTAGGAGGCCGGACAGGGGGCGGAGATACGCAGTATTTT
.	TRBV7-2	TRBJ1-2	TRBD1	CASSSRDRGQGYTF	TGTGCCAGCAGCTCCAGGGACAGGGGGCAGGGCTACACCTTC
.	TRBV9	TRBJ1-6	.	CASSGGQLRDSPLHF	TGTGCCAGCAGCGGGGGACAACTAAGGGATTCACCCCTCCACTTT
.	TRBV7-9	TRBJ2-1	TRBD2	CASSFAGGNEQFF	TGTGCCAGCAGCTTTGCGGGAGGCAATGAGCAGTTCTTC
.	TRBV28	TRBJ2-7	.	CASSSRDNYEQYF	TGTGCCAGCAGTTCCCGGGACAACTACGAGCAGTACTTC
.	TRBV5-4	TRBJ2-5	TRBD1	CATRHRGKETQYF	TGTGCCACCAGGCACAGGGGAAAAGAGACCCAGTACTTC
.	TRBV7-3	TRBJ1-1	.	CASSFRGGTEAFF	TGTGCCAGCAGCTTCCGGGGTGGCACTGAAGCTTTCTTT
.	TRBV28	TRBJ2-1	TRBD2	CASSRTRSKAGEQFF	TGTGCCAGCAGTCGGACTAGGTCCAAAGCCGGGGAGCAGTTCTTC
.	TRBV7-9	TRBJ2-5	.	CASSLVVGPRETQYF	TGTGCCAGCAGCTTAGTGGTGGGGCCACGGGAGACCCAGTACTTC
.	TRBV19	TRBJ2-1	TRBD2	CASSPGGGRATNEQFF	TGTGCCAGTAGTCCCGGGGGCGGGAGGGCCACAAATGAGCAGTTCTTC
.	TRBV7-2	TRBJ1-2	TRBD1	CASSPPVGRGTYGYTF	TGTGCCAGCAGCCCCCCTGTGGGCAGGGGGACCTATGGCTACACCTTC
.	TRBV5-1	TRBJ2-2	TRBD1	CASSSTGGYTGELFF	TGCGCCAGCAGTTCGACAGGGGGATATACCGGGGAGCTGTTTTTT
.	TRBV7-3	TRBJ2-4	.	CASRNDSLLAKNIQYF	TGTGCCAGCAGAAACGACAGTCTTCTAGCCAAAAACATTCAGTACTTC
many	TRBV6-4	TRBJ2-1	TRBD2	CASSETAGGSNEQFF	TGTGCCAGCAGTGAAACAGCGGGAGGGAGCAATGAGCAGTTCTTC
.	TRBV11-2	TRBJ1-2	.	CASSFRRVVGYTF	TGTGCCAGCAGCTTTCGCAGGGTTGTCGGCTACACCTTC